This is a list of T cell receptor beta chains from one sample in a study of radiotherapy plus CTLA-4 blockade in lung cancer. Assay: immunoSEQ multiplex PCR; the TCRdb copy retains only in-frame clones and omits some. The sample has about 28,000 clones; about 80% are singletons. Sample: peripheral blood, taken from a patient treated with radiotherapy plus ipilimumab. The receptors stem from a human donor with non-small cell lung cancer that progressed on radiotherapy plus ipilimumab. The conserved cysteine and the conserved F or W are not part of the CDR3 here.

j_call v_call cdr3_aa
TRBJ1-5 TRBV2 ASNPSSSGGQPQH
TRBJ2-1 TRBV19 ASSIVGIGEQF
TRBJ1-5 TRBV19 ASSIDRQAEPGRYQPQH
TRBJ1-2 TRBV6-1 ASRVWRDNYGYT
TRBJ2-1 TRBV5-1 ASSLQGYEQF
TRBJ1-4 TRBV7-8 ASSLGQGGEKLF
TRBJ1-2 TRBV7-3 ASSLTHRDRMDGYT
TRBJ2-1 TRBV7-9 ASSLAPRRSNEQF
TRBJ2-1 TRBV28 ASSLFNEQF
TRBJ2-3 TRBV2 ASRDPFSRIDTQY
TRBJ2-7 TRBV5-1 ASSLGANSYEQY
TRBJ1-1 TRBV6-1 ASSASSPGQVITEAF
TRBJ2-2 TRBV7-9 ASSFGIGRGSGELF
TRBJ2-3 TRBV9 ASSPSAGLATDTQY
TRBJ2-7 TRBV5-4 ASSLQVGEQY
TRBJ1-4 TRBV29-1 SVRKGSGTGNEKLF
TRBJ1-2 TRBV7-9 ASSFGQGYGYT
TRBJ2-1 TRBV7-2 ASSRDRGRENEQF
TRBJ1-1 TRBV7-2 ASSPGHTNTEAF
TRBJ1-3 TRBV28 ASSRTGGAPDYSGNTIY
TRBJ2-7 TRBV2 ASSVLQATYEQY
TRBJ1-2 TRBV28 ASSSALNGYT
TRBJ1-4 TRBV9 ASSPRDRGNEKLF
TRBJ1-6 TRBV11-2 ASGTGGYSPLH
TRBJ1-1 TRBV7-8 ASSGGHGDAEAF
TRBJ2-5 TRBV7-6 ASSLGTLQTQY
TRBJ2-1 TRBV19 ASSLSGDNEQF
TRBJ2-7 TRBV27 ASSLGPSYEQY
TRBJ2-1 TRBV6-5 ASSTQRDEQF
TRBJ2-3 TRBV2 ASSERPPGGSTDTQY
TRBJ1-1 TRBV5-1 ASSDTGGEAF
TRBJ2-7 TRBV5-4 ASSGGDRGYEQY
TRBJ2-5 TRBV27 ASSSEYQETQY
TRBJ1-1 TRBV27 ASSPKTPGYTEAF
TRBJ2-5 TRBV5-8 ASSLTGRGETQY
TRBJ2-7 TRBV6-6 ASSSGPGEQY
TRBJ2-3 TRBV5-4 ASSRSGGYRTDTQY
TRBJ2-7 TRBV9 ASRVPGAGEQY
TRBJ2-7 TRBV7-9 ASSWTGDAYEQY
TRBJ2-4 TRBV21-1 ASSMGIAKNIQY
TRBJ2-2 TRBV27 ASSLSNLVTNTGELF
TRBJ1-5 TRBV19 ASSIRDGGNQPQH
TRBJ2-2 TRBV11-2 ASSFSGTTGELF
TRBJ2-1 TRBV2 ASLGGQAYGNEQF
TRBJ2-3 TRBV4-2 ASSLNFADTQY
TRBJ1-1 TRBV4-2 ASSQDKTGTEAF
TRBJ1-2 TRBV11-2 ASSSPGRPYGYT
TRBJ1-2 TRBV5-4 ASRRASNYGYT
TRBJ1-1 TRBV27 ASSPQPSNTEAF
TRBJ2-5 TRBV5-1 ASSLFAGNQETQY
TRBJ2-2 TRBV9 ASSVDQGASNTGELF
TRBJ1-2 TRBV11-1 ASSLDRAGYGYT
TRBJ2-1 TRBV6-6 ASRPGTGGNEQF
TRBJ1-1 TRBV6-5 ATRSRGSTEAF